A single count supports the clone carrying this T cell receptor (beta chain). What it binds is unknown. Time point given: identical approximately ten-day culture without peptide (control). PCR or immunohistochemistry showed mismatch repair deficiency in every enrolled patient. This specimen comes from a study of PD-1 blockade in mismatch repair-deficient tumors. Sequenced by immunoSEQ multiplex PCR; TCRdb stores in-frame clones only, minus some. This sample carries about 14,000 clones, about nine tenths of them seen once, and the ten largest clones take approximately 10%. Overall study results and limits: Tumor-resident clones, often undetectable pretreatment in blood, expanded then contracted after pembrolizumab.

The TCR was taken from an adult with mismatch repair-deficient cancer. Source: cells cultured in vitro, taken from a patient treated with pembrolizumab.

CDR3 residues: CASSQTGSTDTQYF. DNA of the CDR3: TGCGCCAGCAGCCAAACAGGGTCCACAGATACGCAGTATTTT. This rearrangement joins TRBV4-1 to TRBJ2-3; a weak D match, TRBD1 (6 bases). The germline gives CDR1 MGHRA, CDR2 YSYEKL. V shed 2 bases and J shed 2 bases, with 8 bases lying between them. The CDR3 runs to 14 residues.